A single sample is the source of the 31 T cell receptor beta chains below, sequenced in a study of a mutant IDH1 vaccine in newly diagnosed glioma. Produced via immunoSEQ multiplex PCR; TCRdb's table is partial and in-frame only. The sample has tens of thousands of clones, 80% to 85% seen once; the top ten hold approximately 3.5%. No antigen has been assigned to these receptors. Time point indicated: week 47, end of study. The study gave 300 ug of mutant IDH1 20-mer peptide per vaccine dose, with topical imiquimod. The specimen comprised PBMCs, sampled from a glioma patient whose treatment included an IDH1 peptide vaccine. All receptors come from a woman in her forties or fifties with glioma.

This chain joins TRBV30 and TRBJ1-5; no definite D call. The V and J ends lost 3 bases and 4 bases respectively, with 7 bases between them. Germline lookup yields CDR1 GTSNPN and CDR2 SVGIG (reference sequence). This CDR3 comprises 12 residues. CDR3 DNA: TGTGCCTGGAGCGCCCAGAATCAGCCCCAGCATTTT. This encodes CAWSAQNQPQHF.

V and J are TRBV6-5 and TRBJ1-2; the D gene is possibly TRBD1 (6 bases). This CDR3 region has 13 residues. V lost 6 bases and J 6 bases, leaving 14 bases between the germline ends. Germline V lookup: CDR1 MNHEY, CDR2 SVGAGI. The CDR3 reads CASSFGGANGYTF. CDR3 nucleotides: TGTGCCAGCAGCTTCGGGGGGGCGAATGGCTACACCTTC.

This rearrangement joins TRBV7-8 to TRBJ1-1; the match to TRBD1 covers 10 bases. V shed 3 bases and J 5 bases; nucleotides not matched to a gene: 0. Germline V gene data show CDR1 as SGHVS and CDR2 as FQNEAQ. This CDR3 comprises 13 residues. DNA for the CDR3: TGTGCCAGCAGCTTGGGACAGGGGACTGAAGCTTTCTTT. Protein product: CASSLGQGTEAFF.

This rearrangement joins TRBV6-5 to TRBJ2-2, with 7 bases lining up with TRBD1. The CDR3 sequence is 14 residues long. The germline gives CDR1 MNHEY, CDR2 SVGAGI. The V and J ends lost 6 bases and 5 bases, in that order; junction bases with no gene match: 6. The CDR3 nucleotides are TGTGCCAGCAGAATGACAGGGCGGACCGGGGAGCTGTTTTTT. This encodes CASRMTGRTGELFF.

The J gene is TRBJ1-2, the V gene TRBV4-1; TRBD1 matches at 9 bases. This CDR3 has 15 residues. CDR1 and CDR2 from the germline V gene are MGHRA and YSYEKL. J lost 7 bases, V lost 1 base, and 7 bases had no gene match. CDR3 region: CASSQGPDRGGGYTF. The CDR3 DNA reads as TGCGCCAGCAGCCAAGGCCCGGACAGGGGAGGTGGCTACACCTTC.

The gene calls are TRBV9 and TRBJ1-1; 7 bases line up with TRBD1. This CDR3 has 16 amino acids. Germline CDR1 and CDR2: SGDLS and YYNGEE. V gave up 0 bases and J gave up 6 bases; unmatched junction bases: 11. CDR3 amino acids: CASSVVETGKRPEAFF. The CDR3 DNA reads as TGTGCCAGCAGCGTAGTCGAGACAGGGAAACGGCCTGAAGCTTTCTTT.

The chain links TRBV4-1 to TRBJ2-5, with D maybe TRBD1 (6 bases). The CDR3 covers 14 residues. V was shortened by 4 bases and J by 2 bases, with 11 bases between the two germline ends. CDR1 and CDR2 (germline): MGHRA, YSYEKL. This chain's CDR3 is CASSLTQGQETQYF. The CDR3, as DNA: TGCGCCAGCAGCCTCACACAGGGTCAAGAGACCCAGTACTTC.

The chain is built from TRBV6-1 and TRBJ1-2, with D uncertain. The CDR3 totals 12 residues. CDR1 is MNHNS, CDR2 SASEGT, per germline. With 1 base removed from V and 3 bases from J, the gap between germline ends came to 3 bases. CDR3 sequence: CASSEGDYGYTF. As DNA, the CDR3 is TGTGCCAGCAGTGAAGGAGACTATGGCTACACCTTC.

The chain is built from TRBV27 and TRBJ2-1, with D unclear. This CDR3 is 14 amino acids long. The V gene lost 10 bases and the J gene lost 8 bases, with 21 bases spanning the gap. Looked up from germline, CDR1 is MNHEY and CDR2 is SMNVEV (reference sequence). The CDR3 spells CAIRRMGSGDEQFF. CDR3 sequence (DNA): TGTGCCATCCGTAGGATGGGATCCGGCGATGAGCAGTTCTTC.

The J gene is TRBJ2-3, the V gene TRBV7-2; 11 nucleotides agree with TRBD2. The CDR3 has 17 residues. Germline V gene lookup returns CDR1 SGHTA and CDR2 FQGNSA. Trimming took 5 bases from V and 5 from J; bases not matched to a gene: 12. The CDR3 loop is CASSPGRLAGGGDTQYF. The CDR3, as DNA: TGTGCCAGCAGCCCCGGTCGGCTAGCGGGGGGAGGAGATACGCAGTATTTT.

This clone occurred a few times. The chain links TRBV5-4 to TRBJ1-1, with TRBD1 as a possible D gene (5 bases). The germline V and J ends were trimmed by 0 bases and 1 base, with 10 bases remaining between them. Germline assignment: CDR1 SGHNT and CDR2 YYREEE (reference sequence). There are 15 residues in the CDR3. The CDR3 region has the DNA TGTGCCAGCAGCTTGGCAGGGAGGGAGAACACTGAAGCTTTCTTT. As protein: CASSLAGRENTEAFF.

The sample holds one count of this clone. The CDR3 sequence is CASSPGQGNTEAFF. The CDR3 nucleotides are TGTGCCAGCAGCCCAGGACAGGGGAACACTGAAGCTTTCTTT. The chain carries TRBV9 and TRBJ1-1, with 8 nucleotides matching TRBD1. CDR3 length: 14 residues. Germline loops: CDR1 SGDLS, CDR2 YYNGEE. V lost 4 bases, J lost 1 base, and 3 bases stayed unmatched. Together with reference TRBV9 and TRBJ1-1, the CDR3 gives the full variable domain: DSGVTQTPKHLITATGQRVTLRCSPRSGDLSVYWYQQSLDQGLQFLIQYYNGEERAKGNILERFSAQQFPDLHSELNLSSLELGDSALYFCASSPGQGNTEAFFGQGTRLTVV.

The chain recombines TRBV25-1 with TRBJ1-4; D ambiguous. Germline V CDR1 and CDR2: MGHDK, SYGVNS. V lost 1 base to trimming and J lost 8 bases, with 14 bases between them. The CDR3 has 15 residues. The CDR3 DNA sequence: TGTGCCAGCAGTGAATTAAAGCAGGTTGGGGAAAAACTGTTTTTT. This sequence encodes CASSELKQVGEKLFF. Combining the CDR3 with reference TRBV25-1 and TRBJ1-4 gives the whole variable domain EADIYQTPRYLVIGTGKKITLECSQTMGHDKMYWYQQDPGMELHLIHYSYGVNSTEKGDLSSESTVSRIRTEHFPLTLESARPSHTSQYLCASSELKQVGEKLFFGSGTQLSVL.

This clone was seen only a few times. The CDR3: CASSQDLDLNTEAFF. The CDR3, as DNA: TGCGCCAGCAGCCAAGACCTGGACCTCAACACTGAAGCTTTCTTT. The chain recombines TRBV4-1 with TRBJ1-1; no clear D gene. Germline assignment: CDR1 MGHRA and CDR2 YSYEKL. V gave up 0 bases and J gave up 2 bases, with 10 bases separating them. CDR3 size: 15 residues.

This chain joins TRBV6-4 and TRBJ1-6, with a weak D call TRBD1 (5 bases). Between the trimmed V and J ends, which lost 2 bases and 10 bases, there was a span of 9 bases. The CDR3 sequence is 13 residues long. Per germline, CDR1 MRHNA and CDR2 SNTAGT. CDR3 residues: CASSDGGGSPLHF. CDR3 bases: TGTGCCAGCAGTGACGGGGGTGGATCACCCCTCCACTTT.

Only a few counts were recorded for this clone. The CDR3 DNA reads TGCGCCAGCAGCTTGACTCTGCTTCACACAGATACGCAGTATTTT. Translation: CASSLTLLHTDTQYF. The rearrangement uses TRBV5-1 and TRBJ2-3; D ambiguous. Germline V gene sequence: CDR1 SGHRS, CDR2 YFSETQ. V was pared by 1 base and J by 2 bases, with 11 bases between. The CDR3 length is 15 residues.

CDR3 in amino acids: CASSLAGGMGTEAFF. For the CDR3, the DNA is TGTGCCAGCAGCTTGGCCGGAGGAATGGGGACTGAAGCTTTCTTT. V gene TRBV5-8 combines with J gene TRBJ1-1, with unresolved D. The CDR3 runs to 15 residues. Trimming took 0 bases from V and 5 from J, leaving 14 bases between them. Germline lookup yields CDR1 SGHTS and CDR2 YDEGEE.

The chain uses TRBV19 and TRBJ2-1, with D uncertain. Trimming removed 5 bases at V and 1 base at J, with 12 bases between. Germline V lookup: CDR1 LNHDA, CDR2 SQIVND (reference sequence). The CDR3 consists of 15 residues. In DNA, the CDR3 is TGTGCCAGTAGTCCCAGTGCTAGTTCCTACAATGAGCAGTTCTTC. Protein: CASSPSASSYNEQFF. Looking up the rest from reference TRBV19 and TRBJ2-1 gives the full variable domain: DGGITQSPKYLFRKEGQNVTLSCEQNLNHDAMYWYRQDPGQGLRLIYYSQIVNDFQKGDIAEGYSVSREKKESFPLTVTSAQKNPTAFYLCASSPSASSYNEQFFGPGTRLTVL.

The V call is TRBV29-1, the J call TRBJ1-2, with 8 bases matching TRBD1. CDR1 is SQVTM and CDR2 is ANQGSEA in the germline V gene. The CDR3 totals 11 residues. V was pared by 7 bases and J by 3 bases, with 1 base of the junction left unmatched. The CDR3 here is CSAGGDYGYTF. CDR3 DNA: TGCAGCGCAGGGGGCGACTATGGCTACACCTTC.

The chain couples TRBV25-1 to TRBJ2-5, with D maybe TRBD2 (5 bases). The V gene lost 8 bases and the J gene lost 7 bases, with 11 bases spanning the gap. This CDR3 has 11 residues. Germline assignment: CDR1 MGHDK and CDR2 SYGVNS. The CDR3 spells CASAAGGTQYF. In DNA form, the CDR3 reads TGTGCCAGCGCGGCCGGAGGGACCCAGTACTTC.

The chain's CDR3 is CASSPGSSLWPQHF. The CDR3, as DNA: TGTGCCAGTAGCCCAGGGAGCAGTCTGTGGCCCCAGCATTTT. V is TRBV19 and J is TRBJ1-5, with a weak D call TRBD1 (5 bases). Germline values: CDR1 LNHDA, CDR2 SQIVND (reference sequence). With 6 bases removed from V and 9 bases from J, the gap between germline ends came to 18 bases. CDR3 size: 14 residues.

This rearrangement joins TRBV4-1 to TRBJ1-2; possibly TRBD1 for D (5 bases). Germline CDR1 MGHRA, CDR2 YSYEKL. V dropped 4 bases and J dropped 4 bases, with 16 bases sitting between them. The CDR3 extends over 15 amino acids. Written as DNA, the CDR3 is TGCGCCAGCAGCCCGGAGCAGGGATCCTTCTATGGCTACACCTTC. As protein: CASSPEQGSFYGYTF.

This chain links TRBV5-5 with TRBJ1-1, with D possibly TRBD1 on 6 matching bases. Deletions cut 3 bases from V and 5 bases from J, with 14 bases between. Germline V CDR1 and CDR2: SGHKS, YYEKEE (reference sequence). CDR3 size: 14 residues. As DNA, the CDR3 is TGTGCCAGCAGCTGGGGGCAGCGGGGTACTGAAGCTTTCTTT. It yields the protein CASSWGQRGTEAFF.

The J gene is TRBJ2-7, the V gene TRBV25-1; the match to TRBD1 covers 9 bases. V lost 4 bases, J lost 2 bases, and 9 bases stayed unmatched. The CDR3 length is 16 residues. Germline CDR1 and CDR2: MGHDK and SYGVNS. The CDR3 here is CASSGPPGQGTYEQYF. CDR3 DNA sequence: TGTGCCAGCAGTGGGCCTCCGGGACAGGGAACCTACGAGCAGTACTTC.

This chain joins TRBV7-2 and TRBJ2-2; possibly TRBD2 for D (5 bases). The CDR3 is 15 amino acids. The ends were cut back, 1 base at V and 1 base at J, with 7 bases in the middle. Germline values: CDR1 SGHTA, CDR2 FQGNSA. As DNA, the CDR3 is TGTGCCAGCAGCTTAGGTGCGGGGAACACCGGGGAGCTGTTTTTT. Protein: CASSLGAGNTGELFF.

The genes are TRBV29-1 and TRBJ2-2; 7 nucleotides agree with TRBD2. Looked up from germline, CDR1 is SQVTM and CDR2 is ANQGSEA. The CDR3 totals 13 residues. The trim removed 8 bases at V and 3 bases at J, leaving 6 bases unmatched. The CDR3: CSISRGDTGELFF. CDR3 DNA: TGCAGCATAAGTCGGGGGGACACCGGGGAGCTGTTTTTT.

This clone was counted once. J is TRBJ1-4 and V is TRBV5-8, with D tentatively TRBD1 (5 bases). Trimming cost V 6 bases and J 5 bases, with 17 bases left between them. CDR3 length: 15 residues. Germline assignment: CDR1 SGHTS and CDR2 YDEGEE. The CDR3 loop is CASTDSGQPNEKLFF. CDR3 bases: TGTGCCAGCACCGATTCGGGGCAGCCAAATGAAAAACTGTTTTTT.

V and J are TRBV7-3 and TRBJ1-1; D perhaps matches TRBD1 (5 bases). V gave up 3 bases and J gave up 12 bases, with 17 bases separating them. In germline, CDR1 is SGHTA, CDR2 FQGTGA. This CDR3 region has 13 residues. Here the CDR3 DNA reads TGTGCCAGCAGCTTGGCCAGGGACGGGATAACTTTCTTT. It is translated as CASSLARDGITFF.

V gene TRBV6-1 combines with J gene TRBJ1-2; a possible D gene is TRBD1 (5 bases). Looked up from germline, CDR1 is MNHNS and CDR2 is SASEGT. The CDR3 extends over 12 amino acids. V lost 8 bases, J lost 3 bases, and 10 bases lay in between. CDR3 residues: CASHAGHYGYTF. As DNA, the CDR3 is TGTGCCAGCCACGCAGGGCACTATGGCTACACCTTC.

The V and J genes are TRBV27 and TRBJ1-1; D might be TRBD1 (5 bases). CDR1 and CDR2 from the germline V gene are MNHEY and SMNVEV (reference sequence). This CDR3 spans 17 amino acids. Trimming took off 0 bases at V and 5 bases at J, with 19 bases between the two ends. Here the CDR3 reads CASSLSVTVGRRTEAFF. DNA for the CDR3: TGTGCCAGCAGTTTATCCGTTACGGTGGGGCGCCGGACTGAAGCTTTCTTT.

The J gene is TRBJ2-4, the V gene TRBV4-2, with 7 bases fitting TRBD1. From germline, CDR1 is LGHNA and CDR2 YNFKEQ. Trimming at V came to 0 bases and at J to 0 bases, leaving 5 bases not matched to a gene. The CDR3 runs to 17 residues. The CDR3 bases are TGTGCCAGCAGCCAAGATCAGACAGGGTTAGCCAAAAACATTCAGTACTTC. Translation: CASSQDQTGLAKNIQYF.